The 27 T cell receptor beta chains below were found in one sample sequenced in a study of shared clonotypes between healthy human individuals. Libraries were prepared by immunoSEQ multiplex PCR; TCRdb keeps only in-frame clonotypes and omits some of them. The table lists around 1.1 million clones, approximately 75% of them singletons. Sequencing was performed on memory CD4+ T cells from PBMCs. Described subset: CD45RA-negative fraction. These TCRs come from a man aged 18 to 29 in good health. Some clones in this sample may be carry-over from other donors' samples.

The chain carries TRBV21-1 and TRBJ2-5; the tabulated D call, TRBD2, remains unverified against the DNA. TRBV21-1 represents a pseudogene. The CDR3 consists of 15 residues. CDR3 DNA: TGTGCCAGCAGCAAAGCTGGAGGGTGGGGCCAGACCCAGTACTTC. Translating it yields CASSKAGGWGQTQYF.

The chain combines TRBV7-2 with TRBJ2-1; D ambiguous. V lost 2 bases and J 7 bases, leaving 12 bases between the germline ends. The CDR3 spans 14 residues. Germline V gene sequence: CDR1 SGHTA, CDR2 FQGNSA. The CDR3 DNA sequence: TGTGCCAGCAGCTTAACGTTAGCCACAAATGAGCAGTTCTTC. Its protein product is CASSLTLATNEQFF.

The chain recombines TRBV30 with TRBJ2-2; TRBD1 aligns across 9 bases. The length of the CDR3 is 18 residues. Germline V CDR1 and CDR2: GTSNPN, SVGIG (reference sequence). The trim removed 4 bases at V and 3 bases at J, leaving 15 bases unmatched. CDR3: CAWKQGAAHLLYTGELFF. CDR3 bases: TGTGCCTGGAAACAGGGGGCTGCTCACCTCCTTTACACCGGGGAGCTGTTTTTT.

The chain couples TRBV27 to TRBJ2-7, with D unclear. The V gene lost 5 bases and the J gene lost 2 bases, with 13 bases spanning the gap. Germline values: CDR1 MNHEY, CDR2 SMNVEV (reference sequence). The CDR3 is made up of 14 amino acids. The CDR3 coding sequence is TGTGCCAGCAGTCCCGACGTACCAACCTACGAGCAGTACTTC. Amino acids: CASSPDVPTYEQYF.

The chain is built from TRBV2 and TRBJ2-7; D gene ambiguous. This CDR3 has 11 residues. V lost 5 bases to trimming and J lost 4 bases, with 6 bases between them. In germline, CDR1 is SNHLY, CDR2 FYNNEI. The CDR3 bases are TGTGCCAGCAGTTTACTATACGAGCAGTACTTC. It specifies CASSLLYEQYF.

The J gene is TRBJ2-1, the V gene TRBV28; D gene unclear. Germline lookup yields CDR1 MDHEN and CDR2 SYDVKM. V was pared by 0 bases and J by 11 bases, with 8 bases between. The CDR3 spans 12 residues. This CDR3 is CASSLWAEKQFF. In DNA, the CDR3 is TGTGCCAGCAGTTTATGGGCTGAGAAGCAGTTCTTC.

This chain joins TRBV7-9 and TRBJ2-2; 11 bases fit TRBD2. The V gene end was trimmed by 4 bases and the J gene end by 4 bases; junction bases not matched to a gene: 8. This CDR3 has 17 amino acids. Germline-derived CDR1 and CDR2 are SEHNR and FQNEAQ (reference sequence). CDR3 DNA: TGTGCCAGCAGCTCAGGTAGCGGGACTAGCGGCACCGGGGAGCTGTTTTTT. It specifies CASSSGSGTSGTGELFF.

V is TRBV27 and J is TRBJ1-1; D is ambiguous. Trimming cost V 8 bases and J 0 bases, with 10 bases left between them. CDR1 MNHEY and CDR2 SMNVEV come from the germline V gene (reference sequence). This CDR3 contains 13 residues. This CDR3 reads CASGRLMNTEAFF. CDR3 in DNA: TGTGCCAGCGGACGGCTCATGAACACTGAAGCTTTCTTT.

V usage is TRBV27 and J usage is TRBJ2-1; D is tentatively TRBD1 or TRBD2 (7 bases each). Deletions cut 2 bases from V and 4 bases from J, with 12 bases between. This CDR3 is 15 amino acids long. The germline gives CDR1 MNHEY, CDR2 SMNVEV (reference sequence). This CDR3 reads CASSLIRGGYNEQFF. The CDR3 nucleotides are TGTGCCAGCAGTTTAATCAGGGGGGGTTACAATGAGCAGTTCTTC.

The sample holds many counts of this clone. J is TRBJ2-1 and V is TRBV4-3; tentatively, D is TRBD2 (5 bases). V gave up 4 bases and J gave up 0 bases, with 10 bases separating them. CDR1 and CDR2 from the germline V gene are LGHNA and YSLEER. CDR3 size: 15 residues. CDR3 protein: CASSLGLDSYNEQFF. As DNA, the CDR3 is TGCGCCAGCAGCCTCGGACTCGACTCCTACAATGAGCAGTTCTTC.

V gene TRBV11-2 combines with J gene TRBJ2-1, with TRBD2 matching over 11 bases. CDR1 and CDR2 from the germline V gene are SGHAT and FQNNGV. CDR3 length: 17 residues. Losses at the gene ends were 4 bases for V and 3 bases for J; bases not matched to a gene: 8. CDR3 protein: CASSSKGTSGNYNEQFF. DNA of the CDR3: TGTGCCAGCAGCTCCAAAGGGACTAGCGGCAACTACAATGAGCAGTTCTTC.

This sequence joins TRBV10-3 and TRBJ2-1, with D possibly matching TRBD2 (6 bases). Germline V gene lookup returns CDR1 ENHRY and CDR2 SYGVKD. Trimming left V 3 bases short and J 4 bases short, with 19 bases between. The CDR3 consists of 17 residues. Written as DNA, the CDR3 is TGTGCCATCAGTGATCAGTTAGGAGGGAGTGGTTACAATGAGCAGTTCTTC. This encodes CAISDQLGGSGYNEQFF.

J is TRBJ2-7 and V is TRBV9; 12 bases align to TRBD2. V lost 3 bases to trimming and J lost 4 bases; unmatched junction nucleotides: 2. The CDR3 is made up of 14 amino acids. CDR1 SGDLS and CDR2 YYNGEE come from the germline V gene. The CDR3 sequence: CASSGLAGDYEQYF. The CDR3 DNA reads TGTGCCAGCAGCGGACTAGCGGGAGATTACGAGCAGTACTTC.

The chain recombines TRBV5-5 with TRBJ2-1; 8 nucleotides align to TRBD2. The germline gives CDR1 SGHKS, CDR2 YYEKEE (reference sequence). V gave up 4 bases and J gave up 8 bases; unmatched junction bases: 14. The CDR3 runs 16 residues. Here the CDR3 DNA reads TGTGCCAGCAGCAAACCGGGAACTAGCGGTGTCGATGAGCAGTTCTTC. Its protein product is CASSKPGTSGVDEQFF. Filled out from reference TRBV5-5 and TRBJ2-1, the complete variable domain reads DAGVTQSPTHLIKTRGQQVTLRCSPISGHKSVSWYQQVLGQGPQFIFQYYEKEERGRGNFPDRFSARQFPNYSSELNVNALLLGDSALYLCASSKPGTSGVDEQFFGPGTRLTVL.

The V gene is TRBV7-2, the J gene TRBJ2-3; D call uncertain. Germline V gene lookup returns CDR1 SGHTA and CDR2 FQGNSA. Trimming took 5 bases from V and 2 from J, leaving 11 bases between them. This CDR3 is built from 14 residues. CDR3 region: CASSEDPTTDTQYF. CDR3 nucleotides: TGTGCCAGCAGCGAGGACCCTACCACAGATACGCAGTATTTT.

Details on this clone: This sample includes further DNA sequences coding for the same CDR3. V usage is TRBV5-1 and J usage is TRBJ1-2; D might be TRBD1 (6 bases). This CDR3 has 14 residues. CDR1 SGHRS and CDR2 YFSETQ come from the germline V gene. Trimming took 3 bases from V and 2 from J, leaving 11 bases between them. The CDR3 here is CASSSGQGNYGYTF. The CDR3 bases are TGCGCCAGCAGCTCGGGTCAGGGGAACTATGGCTACACCTTC.

To note about this clone: One base away lies a much larger clone, so this may be a sequencing read error. This CDR3 is also generated by other DNA sequences in the sample. This chain uses TRBV15 with TRBJ2-5; 7 bases agree with TRBD2. The CDR3 totals 18 residues. The V and J ends lost 1 base and 4 bases, in that order; junction bases with no gene match: 15. Per germline, CDR1 LNHNV and CDR2 YYDKDF (reference sequence). The CDR3 is CATSRVGGGRIYRETQYF. The CDR3 coding sequence is TGTGCCACCAGCAGAGTGGGGGGGGGTCGGATATATAGAGAGACCCAGTACTTC.

The chain links TRBV21-1 to TRBJ2-1. TRBV21-1 is a recognized pseudogene. This CDR3 has 17 residues. The CDR3 coding sequence is TGTGCCAGCAGCAATTATACCGCAGGTAGCCCATACAATGAGCAGTTCTTC. Translation gives CASSNYTAGSPYNEQFF.

This sequence joins TRBV2 and TRBJ2-7; no definite D call. V shed 6 bases and J shed 0 bases, with 6 bases lying between them. The CDR3 consists of 12 residues. Looked up from germline, CDR1 is SNHLY and CDR2 is FYNNEI. CDR3 loop: CASRPSSYEQYF. The CDR3 DNA reads as TGTGCCAGCAGGCCCAGCTCCTACGAGCAGTACTTC.

V usage is TRBV27 and J usage is TRBJ1-2, with D tentatively TRBD1 (5 bases). Trimming took 1 base from V and 6 from J, leaving 12 bases between them. Germline values: CDR1 MNHEY, CDR2 SMNVEV (reference sequence). This CDR3 region has 14 residues. CDR3 in amino acids: CASSLLAGRDGYTF. CDR3 coding DNA: TGTGCCAGCAGTTTATTGGCAGGGAGAGATGGCTACACCTTC.

With respect to this clone: Only one base separates this from a far larger clonotype, so it likely reflects a read error. Other nucleotide sequences from this sample produce the same CDR3. This chain links TRBV6-5 with TRBJ1-1, with D perhaps matching TRBD1 (5 bases). Trimming shortened V by 4 bases and J by 0 bases, and 6 bases separated the two germline ends. CDR1 and CDR2 (germline): MNHEY, SVGAGI. CDR3 size: 13 residues. The CDR3 loop reads CASSSTVNTEAFF. In DNA, the CDR3 is TGTGCCAGCAGTTCGACAGTGAACACTGAAGCTTTCTTT.

The CDR3 coding sequence is TGTGCCAGCAGCTCAACCAGGAATCAGCCCCAGCATTTT. This codes for CASSSTRNQPQHF. This rearrangement joins TRBV7-9 to TRBJ1-5; no clear D. V was trimmed by 4 bases and J by 4 bases, leaving 8 bases between them. CDR1 is SEHNR, CDR2 FQNEAQ, per germline (reference sequence). The CDR3 is 13 amino acids. Full variable domain (rest looked up from reference TRBV7-9 and TRBJ1-5): DTGVSQNPRHKITKRGQNVTFRCDPISEHNRLYWYRQTLGQGPEFLTYFQNEAQLEKSRLLSDRFSAERPKGSFSTLEIQRTEQGDSAMYLCASSSTRNQPQHFGDGTRLSIL.

The chain couples TRBV28 to TRBJ1-6; 11 nucleotides line up with TRBD1. The CDR3 runs to 20 residues. The germline V gene has CDR1 MDHEN and CDR2 SYDVKM. Trimming removed 2 bases from V and 9 bases from J; junction bases left unmatched: 18. CDR3 nucleotides: TGTGCCAGCAGTTTACGACATCTCTCCGGGACAGGGGGTGTGTTTTCACCCCTCCACTTT. This sequence encodes CASSLRHLSGTGGVFSPLHF.

Concerning this clone: One junction end disagrees with the germline gene, perhaps due to a read error. The chain is built from TRBV6-5 and TRBJ2-7; 8 nucleotides match TRBD1. The CDR3 loop spans 16 amino acids. Germline V gene lookup returns CDR1 MNHEY and CDR2 SVGAGI. CDR3 DNA sequence: TGTGCCAGCAGTAACTCCGCAGGGGGCGTTTCCCGCGAGCAGTACTTC. Translation: CASSNSAGGVSREQYF.

The chain couples TRBV9 to TRBJ2-2, with 7 nucleotides matching TRBD2. Germline V gene sequence: CDR1 SGDLS, CDR2 YYNGEE. The trim removed 6 bases at V and 4 bases at J, leaving 6 bases unmatched. The CDR3 is 14 residues long. In DNA form, the CDR3 reads TGTGCCAGCACCCCTAGCGGTTCCACCGGGGAGCTGTTTTTT. It yields the protein CASTPSGSTGELFF.

The genes are TRBV5-1 and TRBJ2-1; 13 bases match TRBD2. The CDR3 sequence is 14 residues long. The V and J ends lost 0 bases and 15 bases, in that order; junction bases with no gene match: 6. Per the germline V gene, CDR1 is SGHRS and CDR2 is YFSETQ. The DNA of the CDR3 is TGCGCCAGCAGCTTGGGCGGACTAGCGGGAGAACGGTTCTTC. Protein: CASSLGGLAGERFF.

CDR3 sequence reads: CASSRLAVPRVEQFF. CDR3 nucleotides: TGCGCCAGCAGCCGACTAGCGGTTCCAAGGGTTGAGCAGTTCTTC. The rearrangement uses TRBV10-1 and TRBJ2-1, with 9 bases that match TRBD2. Germline CDR1 reads WNHNN; CDR2 reads SYGVQD (reference sequence). With 6 bases clipped from V and 9 bases from J, the junction kept 12 bases outside the gene matches. The CDR3 consists of 15 residues.